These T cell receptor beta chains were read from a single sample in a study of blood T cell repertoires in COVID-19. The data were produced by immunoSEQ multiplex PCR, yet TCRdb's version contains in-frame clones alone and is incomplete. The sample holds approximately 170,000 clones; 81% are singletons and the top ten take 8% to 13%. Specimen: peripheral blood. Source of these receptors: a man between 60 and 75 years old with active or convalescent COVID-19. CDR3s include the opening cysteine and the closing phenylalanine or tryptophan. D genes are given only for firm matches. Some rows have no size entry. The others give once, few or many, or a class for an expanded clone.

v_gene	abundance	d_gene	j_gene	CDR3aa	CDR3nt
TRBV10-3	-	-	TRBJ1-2	CAISERADSNYGYTF	TGTGCCATCAGTGAGAGGGCGGACTCTAACTATGGCTACACCTTC
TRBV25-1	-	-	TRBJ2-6	CASIRSGANVLTF	TGTGCCAGCATCAGGTCTGGGGCCAACGTCCTGACTTTC
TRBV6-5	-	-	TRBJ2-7	CASTPTCEQYF	TGTGCCAGCACCCCTACTTGCGAGCAGTACTTC
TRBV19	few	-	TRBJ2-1	CASSTPRRGSSFYNEQFF	TGTGCCAGTAGTACCCCCCGTCGCGGATCGAGCTTCTACAATGAGCAGTTCTTC
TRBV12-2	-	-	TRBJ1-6	CASRLVSNLCSYNSPLHF	TGTGCAAGTCGCTTAGTTTCTAACCTCTGCTCCTATAATTCACCCCTCCACTTT
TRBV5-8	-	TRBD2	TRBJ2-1	CASILELAGRKDSYNEQFF	TGTGCCAGCATCTTGGAACTAGCGGGGAGAAAGGACTCCTACAATGAGCAGTTCTTC
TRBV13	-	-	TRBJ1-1	CASSKNGEAFF	TGTGCCAGCAGCAAAAACGGGGAAGCTTTCTTT
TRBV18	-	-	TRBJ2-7	CASSPPERRAYEQYF	TGTGCCAGCTCACCACCCGAGCGCAGAGCCTACGAGCAGTACTTC
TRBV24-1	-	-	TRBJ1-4	CATSDLRRTATNEKLFF	TGTGCCACCAGTGATTTGAGGAGGACAGCAACTAATGAAAAACTGTTTTTT
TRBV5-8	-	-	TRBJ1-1	CASSSGALNTEAFF	TGTGCCAGCAGCTCAGGGGCGCTGAACACTGAAGCTTTCTTT
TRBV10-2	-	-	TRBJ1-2	CASSDDRIRANYGYTF	TGCGCCAGCAGTGACGACAGGATCAGAGCTAACTATGGCTACACCTTC
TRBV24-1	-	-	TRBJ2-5	CATSDRNQETQYF	TGTGCCACCAGTGACAGGAATCAAGAGACCCAGTACTTC
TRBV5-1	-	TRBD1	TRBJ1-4	CASSLGTAEKLFF	TGCGCCAGCAGCTTAGGGACAGCAGAAAAACTGTTTTTT
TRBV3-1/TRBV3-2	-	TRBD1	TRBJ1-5	CASITGGLDNQPQHF	TGTGCCAGCATCACAGGGGGACTCGACAATCAGCCCCAGCATTTT
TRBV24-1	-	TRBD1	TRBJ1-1	CATSDPRTGNTEAFF	TGTGCCACCAGTGATCCCCGGACAGGGAACACTGAAGCTTTCTTT
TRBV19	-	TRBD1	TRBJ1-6	CASSMVRGNSPLHF	TGTGCCAGTAGTATGGTCAGGGGGAATTCACCCCTCCACTTT
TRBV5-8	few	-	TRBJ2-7	CASSWSGMASYEQYF	TGTGCCAGCAGCTGGTCGGGGATGGCTTCCTACGAGCAGTACTTC
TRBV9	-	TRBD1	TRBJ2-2	CASSRGTGANTGELFF	TGTGCCAGCAGCAGAGGGACAGGAGCGAACACCGGGGAGCTGTTTTTT
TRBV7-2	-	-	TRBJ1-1	CASRPGGGLNTEAFF	TGTGCCAGCAGACCAGGCGGGGGGTTGAACACTGAAGCTTTCTTT
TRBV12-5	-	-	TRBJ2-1	CASGLVVANSYNEQFF	TGTGCTAGTGGTTTGGTAGTAGCGAACAGCTACAATGAGCAGTTCTTC
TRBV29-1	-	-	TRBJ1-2	CSVSEGDYGYTF	TGCAGCGTTAGTGAGGGAGATTATGGCTACACCTTC
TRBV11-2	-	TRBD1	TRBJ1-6	CASKTQGANSPLHF	TGTGCCAGCAAAACCCAGGGGGCGAATTCACCCCTCCACTTT
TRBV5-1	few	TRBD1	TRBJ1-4	CASSFSQGGEKLFF	TGCGCCAGCAGCTTTAGTCAGGGGGGAGAAAAACTGTTTTTT
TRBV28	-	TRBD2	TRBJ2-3	CASSLSVAGDSDTQYF	TGTGCCAGCAGTCTCTCGGTAGCGGGGGATTCAGATACGCAGTATTTT
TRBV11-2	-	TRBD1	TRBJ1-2	CASSLTGVGYTF	TGTGCCAGCAGCTTAACAGGGGTTGGCTACACCTTC
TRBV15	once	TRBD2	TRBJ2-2	CATSGISGLAGYTGELFF	TGTGCCACCAGCGGGATCTCAGGACTAGCGGGGTACACCGGGGAGCTGTTTTTT
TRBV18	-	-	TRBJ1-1	CASSRLENTEAFF	TGTGCCAGCTCACGACTAGAGAACACTGAAGCTTTCTTT
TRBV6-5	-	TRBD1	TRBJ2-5	CASSPATDRVVYF	TGTGCCAGCAGTCCCGCTACGGACAGGGTAGTATACTTC
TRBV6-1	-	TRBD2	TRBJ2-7	CASSETSDYEQYF	TGTGCCAGCAGTGAGACTAGCGATTACGAGCAGTACTTC
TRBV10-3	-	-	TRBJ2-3	CAISGTSTDTQYF	TGTGCCATCAGTGGAACTAGCACAGATACGCAGTATTTT
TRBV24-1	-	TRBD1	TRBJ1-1	CATSEHGQAEAFF	TGTGCCACCAGTGAACACGGACAGGCTGAAGCTTTCTTT
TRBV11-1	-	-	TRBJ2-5	CASSSDRSKETQYF	TGTGCCAGCAGCTCGGACAGATCAAAAGAGACCCAGTACTTC
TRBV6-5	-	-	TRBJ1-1	CATTTLLGSTEAFF	TGTGCCACGACGACACTTCTAGGGAGCACTGAAGCTTTCTTT
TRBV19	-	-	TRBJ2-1	CASSVRGSRGKDEQFF	TGTGCCAGTAGTGTCCGGGGTTCCCGGGGGAAGGATGAGCAGTTCTTC
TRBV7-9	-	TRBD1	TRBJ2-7	CASSRTGSYEQYF	TGTGCCAGCAGCCGGACAGGGTCCTACGAGCAGTACTTC
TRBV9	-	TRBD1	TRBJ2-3	CASSYKDRGPDTQYF	TGTGCCAGCAGTTACAAGGACAGGGGGCCTGATACGCAGTATTTT
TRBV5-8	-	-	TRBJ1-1	CASSIARGNTEAFF	TGTGCCAGCAGCATTGCTAGGGGAAACACTGAAGCTTTCTTT
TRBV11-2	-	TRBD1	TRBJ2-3	CASSLGDRAGDTQYF	TGTGCCAGCAGCTTAGGAGACAGGGCAGGAGATACGCAGTATTTT
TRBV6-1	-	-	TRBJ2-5	CASSFSELATQYF	TGTGCCAGCAGTTTTAGTGAACTCGCGACCCAGTACTTC
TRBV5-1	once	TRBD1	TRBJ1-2	CASSQQGANYGYTF	TGCGCCAGCAGCCAACAGGGGGCGAACTATGGCTACACCTTC
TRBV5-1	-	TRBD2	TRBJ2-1	CASTLASGRINEQFF	TGCGCCAGCACCCTAGCTAGCGGGAGGATCAATGAGCAGTTCTTC
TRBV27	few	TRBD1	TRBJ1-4	CASRGTGSGEKLFF	TGTGCCAGCAGAGGGACAGGGTCGGGGGAAAAACTGTTTTTT
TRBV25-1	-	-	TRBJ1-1	CASKGQGSNTEAFF	TGTGCCAGCAAGGGGCAGGGGTCGAACACTGAAGCTTTCTTT
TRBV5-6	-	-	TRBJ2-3	CASSLGLSVSTDTQYF	TGTGCCAGCAGCTTGGGTCTTAGCGTGAGCACAGATACGCAGTATTTT
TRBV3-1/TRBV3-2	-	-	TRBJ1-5	CASSQDSRAWQPQHF	TGTGCCAGCAGCCAAGATTCCAGGGCTTGGCAGCCCCAGCATTTT